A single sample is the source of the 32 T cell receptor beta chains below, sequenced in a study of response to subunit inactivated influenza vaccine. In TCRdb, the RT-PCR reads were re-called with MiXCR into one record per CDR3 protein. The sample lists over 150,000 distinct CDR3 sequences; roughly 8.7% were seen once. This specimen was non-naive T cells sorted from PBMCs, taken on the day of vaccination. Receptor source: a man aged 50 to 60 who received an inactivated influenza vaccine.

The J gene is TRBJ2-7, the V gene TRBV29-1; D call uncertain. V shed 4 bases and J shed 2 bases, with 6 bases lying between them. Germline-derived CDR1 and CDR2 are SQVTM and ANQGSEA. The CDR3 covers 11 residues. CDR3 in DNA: TGCAGCGTTGCGGTGGCCTACGAGCAGTACTTC. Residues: CSVAVAYEQYF.

This CDR3 is CASSPGTLAQDTQYF. In DNA, the CDR3 is TGTGCCAGCAGCCCAGGGACCCTGGCCCAAGATACGCAGTATTTT. This chain joins TRBV7-9 and TRBJ2-3; D tentatively fits TRBD1 or TRBD2 (5 bases each). Trimming stripped 5 bases from V and 5 bases from J, with 17 bases between. Germline assignment: CDR1 SEHNR and CDR2 FQNEAQ (reference sequence). The length of the CDR3 is 15 residues.

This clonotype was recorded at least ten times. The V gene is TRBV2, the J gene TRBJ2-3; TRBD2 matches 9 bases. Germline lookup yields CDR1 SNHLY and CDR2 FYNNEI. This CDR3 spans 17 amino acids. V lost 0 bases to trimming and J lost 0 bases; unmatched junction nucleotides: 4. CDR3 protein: CASSEAGSGGSTDTQYF. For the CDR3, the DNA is TGTGCCAGCAGTGAAGCAGGAAGCGGGGGGAGCACAGATACGCAGTATTTT.

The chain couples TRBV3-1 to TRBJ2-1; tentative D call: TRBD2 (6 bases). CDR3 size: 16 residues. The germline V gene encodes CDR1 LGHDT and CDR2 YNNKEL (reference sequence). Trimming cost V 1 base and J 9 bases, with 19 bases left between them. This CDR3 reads CASSQVGVTSRTEQFF. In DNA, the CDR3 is TGTGCCAGCAGCCAAGTTGGTGTTACTAGCCGTACTGAGCAGTTCTTC.

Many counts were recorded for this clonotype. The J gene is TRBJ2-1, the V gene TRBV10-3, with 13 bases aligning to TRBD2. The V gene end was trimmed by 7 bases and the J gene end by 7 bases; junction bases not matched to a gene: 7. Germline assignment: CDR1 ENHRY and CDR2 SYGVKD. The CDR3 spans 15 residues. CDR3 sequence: CAITPGLAGANEQFF. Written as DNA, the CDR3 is TGTGCCATCACCCCTGGACTAGCGGGAGCTAATGAGCAGTTCTTC.

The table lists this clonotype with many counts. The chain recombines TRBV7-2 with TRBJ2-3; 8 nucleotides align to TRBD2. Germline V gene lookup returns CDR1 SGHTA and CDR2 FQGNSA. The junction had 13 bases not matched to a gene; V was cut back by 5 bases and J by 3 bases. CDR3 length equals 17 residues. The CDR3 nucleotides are TGTGCCAGCAGCCCTAGCGCATTAGCGGGGAGAACAGATACGCAGTATTTT. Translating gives CASSPSALAGRTDTQYF.

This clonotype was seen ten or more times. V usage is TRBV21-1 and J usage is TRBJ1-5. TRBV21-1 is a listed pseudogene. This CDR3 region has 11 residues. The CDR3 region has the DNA TGTGCCAGCAGCAAAGGTCAGCCCCAGCATTTT. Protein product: CASSKGQPQHF.

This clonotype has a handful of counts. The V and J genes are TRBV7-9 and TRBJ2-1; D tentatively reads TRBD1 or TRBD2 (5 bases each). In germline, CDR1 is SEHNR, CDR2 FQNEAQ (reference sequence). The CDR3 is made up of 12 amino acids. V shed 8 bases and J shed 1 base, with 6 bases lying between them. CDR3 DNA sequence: TGTGCCAGCGGGGGATCCTACAATGAGCAGTTCTTC. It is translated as CASGGSYNEQFF.

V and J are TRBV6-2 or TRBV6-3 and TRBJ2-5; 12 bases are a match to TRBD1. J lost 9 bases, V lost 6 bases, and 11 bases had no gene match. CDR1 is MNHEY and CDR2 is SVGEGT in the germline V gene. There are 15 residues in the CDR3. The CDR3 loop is CASSPRDRGRGAQYF. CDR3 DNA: TGTGCCAGCAGCCCCCGGGACAGGGGGCGCGGGGCCCAGTACTTC.

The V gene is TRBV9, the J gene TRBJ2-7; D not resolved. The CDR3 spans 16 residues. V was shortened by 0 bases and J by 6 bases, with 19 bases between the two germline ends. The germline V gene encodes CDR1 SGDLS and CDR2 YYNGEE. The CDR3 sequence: CASSVGSKGISGEQYF. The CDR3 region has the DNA TGTGCCAGCAGCGTAGGCTCTAAAGGGATCTCGGGCGAGCAGTACTTC. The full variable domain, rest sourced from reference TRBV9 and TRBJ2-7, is DSGVTQTPKHLITATGQRVTLRCSPRSGDLSVYWYQQSLDQGLQFLIQYYNGEERAKGNILERFSAQQFPDLHSELNLSSLELGDSALYFCASSVGSKGISGEQYFGPGTRLTVT.

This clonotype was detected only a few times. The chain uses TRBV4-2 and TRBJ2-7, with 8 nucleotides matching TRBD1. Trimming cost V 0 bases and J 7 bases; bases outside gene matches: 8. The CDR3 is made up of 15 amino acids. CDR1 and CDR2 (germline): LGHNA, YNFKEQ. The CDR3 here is CASSQESGQGREQYF. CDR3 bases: TGTGCCAGCAGCCAAGAAAGCGGACAGGGAAGGGAGCAGTACTTC.

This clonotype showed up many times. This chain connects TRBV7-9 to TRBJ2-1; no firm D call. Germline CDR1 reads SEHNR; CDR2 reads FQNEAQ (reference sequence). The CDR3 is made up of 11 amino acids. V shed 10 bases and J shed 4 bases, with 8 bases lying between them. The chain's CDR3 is CATQFYNEQFF. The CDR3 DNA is TGTGCCACCCAGTTTTACAATGAGCAGTTCTTC.

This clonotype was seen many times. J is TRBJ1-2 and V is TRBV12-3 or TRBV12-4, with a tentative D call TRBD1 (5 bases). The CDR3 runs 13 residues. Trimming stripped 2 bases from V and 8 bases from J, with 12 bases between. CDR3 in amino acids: CASSLIPREGYTF. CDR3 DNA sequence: TGTGCCAGCAGTTTAATCCCCAGGGAGGGCTACACCTTC.

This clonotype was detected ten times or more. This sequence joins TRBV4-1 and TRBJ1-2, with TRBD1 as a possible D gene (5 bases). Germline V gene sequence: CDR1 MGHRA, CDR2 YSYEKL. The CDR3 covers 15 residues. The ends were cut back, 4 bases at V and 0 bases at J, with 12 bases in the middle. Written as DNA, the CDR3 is TGCGCCAGCAGCCCGCAGCCGGGACCTAACTATGGCTACACCTTC. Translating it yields CASSPQPGPNYGYTF.

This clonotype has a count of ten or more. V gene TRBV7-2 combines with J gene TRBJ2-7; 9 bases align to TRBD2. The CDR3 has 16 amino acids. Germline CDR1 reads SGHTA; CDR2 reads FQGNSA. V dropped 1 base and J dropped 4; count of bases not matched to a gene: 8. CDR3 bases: TGTGCCAGCAGCTTAGTCGCGGGGGGGATCGGGTACGAGCAGTACTTC. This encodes CASSLVAGGIGYEQYF.

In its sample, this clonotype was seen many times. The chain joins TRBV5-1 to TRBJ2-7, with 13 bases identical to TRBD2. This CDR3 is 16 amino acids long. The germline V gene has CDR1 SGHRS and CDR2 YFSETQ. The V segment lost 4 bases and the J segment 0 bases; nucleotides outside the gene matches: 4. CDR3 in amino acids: CASSPGTSGISYEQYF. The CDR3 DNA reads TGCGCCAGCAGCCCAGGGACTAGCGGGATCTCCTACGAGCAGTACTTC.

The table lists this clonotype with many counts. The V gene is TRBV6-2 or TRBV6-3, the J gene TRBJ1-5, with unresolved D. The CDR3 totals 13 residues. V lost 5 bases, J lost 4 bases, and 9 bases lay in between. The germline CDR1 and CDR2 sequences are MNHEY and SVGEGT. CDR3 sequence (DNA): TGTGCCAGCAGTCAAAGTCGGAATCAGCCCCAGCATTTT. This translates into CASSQSRNQPQHF.

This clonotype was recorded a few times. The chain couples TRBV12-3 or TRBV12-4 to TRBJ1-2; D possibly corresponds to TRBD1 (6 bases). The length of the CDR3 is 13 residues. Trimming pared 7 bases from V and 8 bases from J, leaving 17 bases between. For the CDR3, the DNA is TGTGCCAGCAACGAAGGGGGGGTCGGGGGCTACACCTTC. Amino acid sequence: CASNEGGVGGYTF.

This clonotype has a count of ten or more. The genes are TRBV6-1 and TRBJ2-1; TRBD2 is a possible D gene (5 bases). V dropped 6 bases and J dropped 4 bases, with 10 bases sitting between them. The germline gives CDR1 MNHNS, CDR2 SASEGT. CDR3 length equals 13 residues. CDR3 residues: CASRWGEYNEQFF. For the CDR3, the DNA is TGTGCCAGCAGGTGGGGAGAATACAATGAGCAGTTCTTC.

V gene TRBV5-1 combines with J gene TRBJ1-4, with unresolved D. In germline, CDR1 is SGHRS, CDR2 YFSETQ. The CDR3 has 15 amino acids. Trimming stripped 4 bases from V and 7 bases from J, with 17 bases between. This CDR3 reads CASSPGSGSLEKLFF. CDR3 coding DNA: TGCGCCAGCAGCCCGGGGAGTGGATCTCTTGAAAAACTGTTTTTT. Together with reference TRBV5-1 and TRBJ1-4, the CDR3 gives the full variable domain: KAGVTQTPRYLIKTRGQQVTLSCSPISGHRSVSWYQQTPGQGLQFLFEYFSETQRNKGNFPGRFSGRQFSNSRSEMNVSTLELGDSALYLCASSPGSGSLEKLFFGSGTQLSVL.

The CDR3 DNA reads TGTGCCAGCCAATTCAAACACAGGACAGGGTTGGACGAGCAGTACTTC. Translation: CASQFKHRTGLDEQYF. The chain joins TRBV2 to TRBJ2-7, with TRBD1 identical over 8 bases. This CDR3 is built from 16 residues. Trimming removed 8 bases from V and 5 bases from J; junction bases left unmatched: 17. The V gene's germline CDR1 is SNHLY and CDR2 FYNNEI.

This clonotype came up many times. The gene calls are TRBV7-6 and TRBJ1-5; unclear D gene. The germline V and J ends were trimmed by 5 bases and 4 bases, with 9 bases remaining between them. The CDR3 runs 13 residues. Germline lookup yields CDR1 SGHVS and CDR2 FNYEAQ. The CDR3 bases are TGTGCCAGCAGCCCTCAGGAGAATCAGCCCCAGCATTTT. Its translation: CASSPQENQPQHF. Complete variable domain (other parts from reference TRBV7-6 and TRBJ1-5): GAGVSQSPRYKVTKRGQDVALRCDPISGHVSLYWYRQALGQGPEFLTYFNYEAQQDKSGLPNDRFSAERPEGSISTLTIQRTEQRDSAMYRCASSPQENQPQHFGDGTRLSIL.

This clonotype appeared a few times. This chain's CDR3 is CASSERSGSDTQYF. The CDR3 DNA reads TGTGCCAGCAGTGAGAGGTCAGGGTCAGATACGCAGTATTTT. This chain uses TRBV6-1 with TRBJ2-3; possibly TRBD1 for D (5 bases). The CDR3 loop spans 14 amino acids. Trimming shortened V by 3 bases and J by 4 bases, and 11 bases separated the two germline ends. The germline CDR1 and CDR2 sequences are MNHNS and SASEGT.

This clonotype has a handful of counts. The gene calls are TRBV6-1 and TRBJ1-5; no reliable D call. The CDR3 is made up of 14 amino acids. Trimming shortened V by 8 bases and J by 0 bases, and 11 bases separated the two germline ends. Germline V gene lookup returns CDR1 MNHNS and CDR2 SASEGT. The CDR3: CASLGVYSNQPQHF. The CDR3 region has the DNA TGTGCCAGCCTCGGGGTTTATAGCAATCAGCCCCAGCATTTT.

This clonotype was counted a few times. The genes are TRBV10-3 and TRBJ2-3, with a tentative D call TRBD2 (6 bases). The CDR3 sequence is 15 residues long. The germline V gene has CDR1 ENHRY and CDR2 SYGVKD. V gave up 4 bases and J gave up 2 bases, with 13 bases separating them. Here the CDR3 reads CAISGPGLSTDTQYF. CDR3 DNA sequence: TGTGCCATCAGTGGGCCGGGACTTTCCACAGATACGCAGTATTTT.

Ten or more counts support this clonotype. The CDR3, as DNA: TGCAGTGCTAGGGCCTGGACAGATACGCAGTATTTT. It is translated as CSARAWTDTQYF. This sequence joins TRBV20-1 and TRBJ2-3, with no clear D. The CDR3 spans 12 residues. V was cut by 3 bases and J by 3 bases, with 7 bases left in between. CDR1 and CDR2 (germline): DFQATT, SNEGSKA (reference sequence).

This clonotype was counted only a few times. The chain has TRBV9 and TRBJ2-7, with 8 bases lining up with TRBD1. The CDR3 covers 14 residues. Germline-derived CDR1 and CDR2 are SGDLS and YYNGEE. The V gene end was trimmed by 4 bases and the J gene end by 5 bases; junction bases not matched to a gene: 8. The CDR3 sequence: CASSPRTGLHEQYF. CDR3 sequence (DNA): TGTGCCAGCAGCCCAAGGACAGGGCTCCACGAGCAGTACTTC.

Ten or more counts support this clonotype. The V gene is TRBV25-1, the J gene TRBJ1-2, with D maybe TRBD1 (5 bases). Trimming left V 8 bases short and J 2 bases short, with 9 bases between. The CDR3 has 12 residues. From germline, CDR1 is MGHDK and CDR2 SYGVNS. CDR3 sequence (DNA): TGTGCCAGCCTGGGACGGAACTATGGCTACACCTTC. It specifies CASLGRNYGYTF.

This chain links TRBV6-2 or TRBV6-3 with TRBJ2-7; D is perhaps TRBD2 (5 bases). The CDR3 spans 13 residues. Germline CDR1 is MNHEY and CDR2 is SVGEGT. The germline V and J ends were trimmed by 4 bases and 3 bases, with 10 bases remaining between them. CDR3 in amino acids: CASSFGEIYEQYF. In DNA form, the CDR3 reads TGTGCCAGCAGTTTCGGGGAAATCTACGAGCAGTACTTC.

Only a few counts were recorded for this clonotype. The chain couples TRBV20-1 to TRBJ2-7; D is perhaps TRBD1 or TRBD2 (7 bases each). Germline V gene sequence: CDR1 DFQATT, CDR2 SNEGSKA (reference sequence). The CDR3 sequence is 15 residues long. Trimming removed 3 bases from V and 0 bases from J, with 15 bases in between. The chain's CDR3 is CSASLTGRASYEQYF. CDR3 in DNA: TGCAGTGCTAGTTTGACAGGGAGGGCCTCCTACGAGCAGTACTTC.

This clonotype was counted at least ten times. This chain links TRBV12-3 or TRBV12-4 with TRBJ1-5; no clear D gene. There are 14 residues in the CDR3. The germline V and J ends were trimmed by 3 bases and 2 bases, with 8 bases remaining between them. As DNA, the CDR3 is TGTGCCAGCAGTTTCTCGGGAGGCAATCAGCCCCAGCATTTT. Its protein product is CASSFSGGNQPQHF.

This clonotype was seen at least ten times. The CDR3 DNA reads as TGTGCCAGCAGTTTCGGGAGGGGAGATACGCAGTATTTT. Translating gives CASSFGRGDTQYF. V usage is TRBV12-3 or TRBV12-4 and J usage is TRBJ2-3, with 8 nucleotides matching TRBD2. After removal of 3 bases from V and 5 bases from J, the junction contained 1 base not matched to a gene. The CDR3 is made up of 13 amino acids.